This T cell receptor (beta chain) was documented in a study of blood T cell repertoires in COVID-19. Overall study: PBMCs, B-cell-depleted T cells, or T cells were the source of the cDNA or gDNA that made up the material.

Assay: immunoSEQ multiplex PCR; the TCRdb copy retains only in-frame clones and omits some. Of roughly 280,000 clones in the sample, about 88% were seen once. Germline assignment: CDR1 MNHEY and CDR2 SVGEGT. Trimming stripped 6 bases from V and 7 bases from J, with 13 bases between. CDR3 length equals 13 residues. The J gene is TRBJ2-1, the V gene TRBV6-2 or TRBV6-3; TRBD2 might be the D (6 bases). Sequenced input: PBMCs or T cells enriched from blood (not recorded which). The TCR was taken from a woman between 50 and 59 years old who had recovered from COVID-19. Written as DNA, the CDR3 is TGTGCCAGCAGCTGGGACTCGGCAAATGAGCAGTTCTTC. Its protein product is CASSWDSANEQFF.